These 8 T cell receptor beta chains originate from one sample sequenced in a study of cytotoxic CD8 clonotypes in ibrutinib-treated CLL. Assay used: immunoSEQ multiplex PCR; TCRdb lists only in-frame clones, some missing. The sample holds 150,000 or so clones, 70% to 90% seen once. The specimen was PBMCs, collected after 36 months of ibrutinib treatment. These receptors were obtained from a human donor with chronic lymphocytic leukemia.

This chain joins TRBV7-3 and TRBJ2-3; no reliable D call. Germline assignment: CDR1 SGHTA and CDR2 FQGTGA. Trimming stripped 3 bases from V and 3 bases from J, with 10 bases between. The CDR3 runs to 14 residues. The CDR3 DNA follows: TGTGCCAGCAGCTTGGGTCTAGAAACAGATACGCAGTATTTT. Translated: CASSLGLETDTQYF.

This chain connects TRBV5-1 to TRBJ1-2, with 11 positions matching TRBD1. J gave up 5 bases and V 3 bases, and 9 bases lay outside the gene matches. The CDR3 is 16 amino acids. Germline-derived CDR1 and CDR2 are SGHRS and YFSETQ. The CDR3 sequence is CASSSGTGGLGYGYTF. The DNA for the CDR3 is TGCGCCAGCAGCTCCGGGACAGGGGGACTTGGTTATGGCTACACCTTC.

CDR3 amino acids: CSVGGGLSYEQYF. The CDR3 DNA reads as TGCAGCGTTGGAGGGGGATTATCCTACGAGCAGTACTTC. The V and J genes are TRBV29-1 and TRBJ2-7; a possible D gene is TRBD1 (6 bases). V shed 4 bases and J shed 1 base, with 11 bases lying between them. The CDR3 has 13 residues. Germline lookup yields CDR1 SQVTM and CDR2 ANQGSEA.

The chain carries TRBV5-1 and TRBJ1-3; D is uncertain. This CDR3 has 15 amino acids. CDR1 is SGHRS, CDR2 YFSETQ, per germline. Trimming took 1 base from V and 3 from J, leaving 11 bases between them. CDR3 region: CASSLSGGSGNTIYF. In DNA, the CDR3 is TGCGCCAGCAGCTTGTCAGGAGGGAGTGGAAACACCATATATTTT. The variable domain in full, with the rest retrieved from reference TRBV5-1 and TRBJ1-3, is KAGVTQTPRYLIKTRGQQVTLSCSPISGHRSVSWYQQTPGQGLQFLFEYFSETQRNKGNFPGRFSGRQFSNSRSEMNVSTLELGDSALYLCASSLSGGSGNTIYFGEGSWLTVV.

CDR3 residues: CASSPGTGRDEQFF. DNA for the CDR3: TGTGCCAGCAGCCCCGGGACAGGGAGGGATGAGCAGTTCTTC. This sequence joins TRBV7-3 and TRBJ2-1; 9 positions agree with TRBD1. Germline lookup yields CDR1 SGHTA and CDR2 FQGTGA. V was clipped by 5 bases and J by 8 bases; unmatched bases: 7. This CDR3 has 14 amino acids.

This clone was seen a single time. The chain carries TRBV7-2 and TRBJ1-1, with 8 nucleotides matching TRBD1. This CDR3 region has 16 residues. Germline CDR1 SGHTA, CDR2 FQGNSA. V trimming: 3 bases; J trimming: 0 bases; junction bases outside the gene matches: 6. For the CDR3, the DNA is TGTGCCAGCAGCTTCGGACAGGGCTACATGAACACTGAAGCTTTCTTT. This gives the protein CASSFGQGYMNTEAFF.

This chain joins TRBV7-9 and TRBJ1-1; no firm D call. The germline V gene encodes CDR1 SEHNR and CDR2 FQNEAQ (reference sequence). There are 12 residues in the CDR3. V gave up 1 base and J gave up 6 bases, with 6 bases separating them. CDR3 loop: CASSLVRPEAFF. CDR3 sequence (DNA): TGTGCCAGCAGCTTAGTGAGGCCTGAAGCTTTCTTT.

The chain is built from TRBV15 and TRBJ2-7; no clear D. Trimming took off 0 bases at V and 0 bases at J, with 9 bases between the two ends. This CDR3 is built from 15 residues. From germline, CDR1 is LNHNV and CDR2 YYDKDF (reference sequence). DNA for the CDR3: TGTGCCACCAGCAGAGAGTCCCCAAACTCCTACGAGCAGTACTTC. Amino acid sequence: CATSRESPNSYEQYF.